Ten or more counts support the clone carrying this T cell receptor beta chain. Its antigen remains unknown. TCR beta CDR3 sequences were amplified from RNA transcripts. The HTBI primer set drove a first-round RT-PCR of the TCR CDR3. TCRdb recomputed calls from the multiplex PCR reads with MiXCR, one row per CDR3 protein. Among under 700,000 distinct CDR3 sequences listed, over 15% were seen once. V lost 5 bases, J lost 6 bases, and 20 bases lay in between. CDR1 and CDR2 (germline): MNHEY, SMNVEV (reference sequence). The CDR3 consists of 15 residues. Used for diagnoses were clinical symptoms, serum thyroxine and TRAb, thyroid ultrasound and orbital computed tomography. This entry comes from a study of T cells in Graves' hyperthyroidism and ophthalmopathy. Whole-study context: Peripheral blood was secured at the point of initial diagnosis, before any treatment. Study-wide findings and caveats: Ophthalmopathy stood apart from stable hyperthyroidism in a 13 V-J model. Most thyroid-expanded clonotypes above 0.001 were also found in blood.

Sequencing input: blood. The J gene is TRBJ2-7, the V gene TRBV27; perhaps TRBD2 as D (5 bases). The TCR sequence derives from a woman younger than 30 with Graves' hyperthyroidism. CDR3 sequence: CASSPAGSKFGEQYF. CDR3 DNA sequence: TGTGCCAGCAGTCCCGCGGGCAGTAAATTCGGCGAGCAGTACTTC.